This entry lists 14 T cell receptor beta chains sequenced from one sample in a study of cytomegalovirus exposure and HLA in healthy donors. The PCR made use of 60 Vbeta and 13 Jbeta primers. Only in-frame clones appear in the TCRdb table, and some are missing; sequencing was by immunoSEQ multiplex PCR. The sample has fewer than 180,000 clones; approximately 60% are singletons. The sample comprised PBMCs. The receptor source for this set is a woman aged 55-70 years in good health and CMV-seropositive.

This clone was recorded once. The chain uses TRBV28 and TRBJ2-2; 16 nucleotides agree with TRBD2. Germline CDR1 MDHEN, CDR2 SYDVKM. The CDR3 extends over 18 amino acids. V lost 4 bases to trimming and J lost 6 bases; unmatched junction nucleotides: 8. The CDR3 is CASSSPPGTSGRAGELFF. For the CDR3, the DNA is TGTGCCAGCAGTTCACCTCCCGGGACTAGCGGGAGGGCCGGGGAGCTGTTTTTT.

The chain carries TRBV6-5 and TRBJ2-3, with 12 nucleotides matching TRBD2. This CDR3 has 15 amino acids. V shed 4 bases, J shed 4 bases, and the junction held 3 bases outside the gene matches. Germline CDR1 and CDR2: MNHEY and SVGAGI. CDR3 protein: CASSLTSGRADTQYF. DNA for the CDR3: TGTGCCAGCAGTTTGACTAGCGGGAGAGCAGATACGCAGTATTTT.

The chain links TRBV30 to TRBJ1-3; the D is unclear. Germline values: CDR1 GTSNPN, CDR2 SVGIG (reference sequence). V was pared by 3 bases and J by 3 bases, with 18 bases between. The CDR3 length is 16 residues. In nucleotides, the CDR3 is TGTGCCTGGAGCCAATTGGGAGGGAGGCGTGGAAACACCATATATTTT. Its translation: CAWSQLGGRRGNTIYF.

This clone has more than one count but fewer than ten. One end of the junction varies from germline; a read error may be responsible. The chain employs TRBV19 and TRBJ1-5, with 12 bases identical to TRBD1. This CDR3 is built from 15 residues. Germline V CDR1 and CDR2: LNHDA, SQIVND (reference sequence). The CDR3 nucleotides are TGTGCCAGTAGTGTAGAATCGGGACAGGGGGCAATCCAGCATTTT. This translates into CASSVESGQGAIQHF.

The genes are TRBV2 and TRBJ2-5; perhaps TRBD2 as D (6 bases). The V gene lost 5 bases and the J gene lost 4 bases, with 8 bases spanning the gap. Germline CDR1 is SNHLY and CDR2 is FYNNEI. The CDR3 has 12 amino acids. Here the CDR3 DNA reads TGTGCCAGCAGTTGGGACTCAGAGACCCAGTACTTC. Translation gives CASSWDSETQYF.

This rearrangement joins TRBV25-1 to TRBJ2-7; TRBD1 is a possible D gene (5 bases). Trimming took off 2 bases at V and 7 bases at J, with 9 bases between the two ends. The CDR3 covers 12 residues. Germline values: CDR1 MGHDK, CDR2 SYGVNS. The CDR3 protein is CASSEGAWEQYF. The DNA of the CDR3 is TGTGCCAGCAGTGAAGGGGCGTGGGAGCAGTACTTC.

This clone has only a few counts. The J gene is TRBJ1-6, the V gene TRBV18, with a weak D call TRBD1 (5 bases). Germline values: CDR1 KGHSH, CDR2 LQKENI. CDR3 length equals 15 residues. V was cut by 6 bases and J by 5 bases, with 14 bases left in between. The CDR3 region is CASSYRRGNNSPLHF. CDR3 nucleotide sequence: TGTGCCAGCTCCTATCGACGGGGGAATAATTCACCCCTCCACTTT.

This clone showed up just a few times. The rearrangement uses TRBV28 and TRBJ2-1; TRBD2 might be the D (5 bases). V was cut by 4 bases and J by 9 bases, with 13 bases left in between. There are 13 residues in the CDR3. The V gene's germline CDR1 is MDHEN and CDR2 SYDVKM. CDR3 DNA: TGTGCCAGCAGTTCCCCCATCAGCGGTGAGCAGTTCTTC. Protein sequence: CASSSPISGEQFF.

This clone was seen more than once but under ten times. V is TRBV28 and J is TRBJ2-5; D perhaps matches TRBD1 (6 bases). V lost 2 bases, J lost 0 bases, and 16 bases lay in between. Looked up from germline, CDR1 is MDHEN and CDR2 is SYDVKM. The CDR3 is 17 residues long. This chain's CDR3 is CASSLEPGHGNQETQYF. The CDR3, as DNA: TGTGCCAGCAGTTTAGAACCGGGACACGGTAACCAAGAGACCCAGTACTTC.

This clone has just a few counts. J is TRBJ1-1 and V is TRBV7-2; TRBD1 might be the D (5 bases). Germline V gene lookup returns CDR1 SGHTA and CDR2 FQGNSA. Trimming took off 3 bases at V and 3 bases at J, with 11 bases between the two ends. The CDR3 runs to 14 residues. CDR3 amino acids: CASSFRWGDTEAFF. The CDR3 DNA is TGTGCCAGCAGCTTCAGATGGGGGGACACTGAAGCTTTCTTT. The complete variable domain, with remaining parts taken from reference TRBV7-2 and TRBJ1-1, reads GAGVSQSPSNKVTEKGKDVELRCDPISGHTALYWYRQSLGQGLEFLIYFQGNSAPDKSGLPSDRFSAERTGGSVSTLTIQRTQQEDSAVYLCASSFRWGDTEAFFGQGTRLTVV.

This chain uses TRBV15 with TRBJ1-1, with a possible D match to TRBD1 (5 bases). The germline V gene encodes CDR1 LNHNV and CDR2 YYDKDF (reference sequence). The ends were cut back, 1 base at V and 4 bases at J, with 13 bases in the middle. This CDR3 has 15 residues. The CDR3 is CATSRAFSGVTEAFF. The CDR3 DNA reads TGTGCCACCAGCAGAGCATTCTCGGGGGTCACTGAAGCTTTCTTT.

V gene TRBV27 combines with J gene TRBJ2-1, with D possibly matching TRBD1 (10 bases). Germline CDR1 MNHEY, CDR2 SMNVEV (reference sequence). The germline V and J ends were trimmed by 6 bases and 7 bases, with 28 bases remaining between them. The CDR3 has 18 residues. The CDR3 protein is CASRTGGFLAGARNEQFF. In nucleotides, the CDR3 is TGTGCCAGCAGGACAGGGGGCTTTTTAGCGGGAGCACGAAATGAGCAGTTCTTC.

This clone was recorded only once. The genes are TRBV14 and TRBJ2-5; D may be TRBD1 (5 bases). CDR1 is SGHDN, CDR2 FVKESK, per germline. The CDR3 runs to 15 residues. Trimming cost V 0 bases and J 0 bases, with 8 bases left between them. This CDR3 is CASSQERQYQETQYF. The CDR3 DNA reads TGTGCCAGCAGCCAAGAAAGACAGTACCAAGAGACCCAGTACTTC.

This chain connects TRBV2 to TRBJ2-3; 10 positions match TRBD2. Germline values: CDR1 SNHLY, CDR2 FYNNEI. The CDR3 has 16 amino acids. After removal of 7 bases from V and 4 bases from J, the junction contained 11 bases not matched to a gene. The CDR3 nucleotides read TGTGCCAGCACCATCAAACTAGCGGGAAGGGCAGATACGCAGTATTTT. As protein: CASTIKLAGRADTQYF.